These T cell receptor beta chains were read from a single sample in a study of tumor and adjacent non-tumor tissue in lung cancer. TCRdb passed the multiplex PCR reads through MiXCR, listing each CDR3 protein once. The sample has 70,000 or so distinct CDR3 sequences; about 61% are singletons. The sample was lung tumor tissue. The receptors come from a man in his fifties or sixties with non-small cell lung cancer. CDR3s include the opening cysteine and the closing phenylalanine or tryptophan. Fields, in order: V gene, J gene, CDR3 protein.

TRBV29-1	TRBJ1-5	CSVGTAGQPQHF
TRBV11-2	TRBJ1-6	CASSFGTGVLSPLHF
TRBV18	TRBJ1-1	CVSSPNTEAFF
TRBV15	TRBJ2-7	CATSREGARTYEQYF
TRBV12-3/TRBV12-4	TRBJ2-3	CVSSQGLAGGADTQYF
TRBV12-5	TRBJ1-1	CASGPETVNTEAFF
TRBV5-1	TRBJ2-7	CACSLAVGLSDEQYF
TRBV4-1	TRBJ2-4	CASSPAGEIKNIQYF
TRBV9	TRBJ2-5	CASSGPGLNQETQYF
TRBV4-1	TRBJ2-2	CVSSHLRGGGNTGELFF
TRBV6-2/TRBV6-3	TRBJ2-3	CAAGDAGARTDTQYF
TRBV6-1	TRBJ1-5	CASSGTVSLTSNQPQHF
TRBV12-3/TRBV12-4	TRBJ2-4	CASSLGTGWGIQYF
TRBV10-3	TRBJ2-3	CVAGTESTDTQYF
TRBV20-1	TRBJ2-1	CNAPRRLVGGNNEQFF
TRBV20-1	TRBJ2-7	CSAMGTGKIDEQYF
TRBV14	TRBJ2-7	CASSLGAKGSYEQYF
TRBV7-9	TRBJ1-1	CASISWTAENTEAFF
TRBV7-9	TRBJ2-7	CANSFTEAYEQYF
TRBV18	TRBJ1-4	CASSRRPARDEKLFF
TRBV7-9	TRBJ2-1	CASSLAPTSFFSYNEQFF
TRBV5-6	TRBJ2-3	CASSWSSGMTSTDTQYF
TRBV29-1	TRBJ2-2	CSVDYGGGNIGELF
TRBV6-6	TRBJ1-6	CASSYDDTDSYNSPLHF
TRBV14	TRBJ1-6	CTSSQNRVSHLHF
TRBV20-1	TRBJ1-2	CSAINIGGSVNYGYTF
TRBV5-1	TRBJ2-1	CASRIAGHGNEQFF
TRBV6-1	TRBJ1-1	CASSHRTDYYTEAFF
TRBV7-8	TRBJ2-7	CASSLGDRDWVSYEQYF
TRBV11-1	TRBJ2-5	CAGSLTKEIQYF
TRBV10-1	TRBJ2-3	CTNPLEGSTDTQYF
TRBV6-1	TRBJ2-6	CASSETCSGANVLTF
TRBV6-6	TRBJ2-1	CASSTPLAGGRNEQFF
TRBV6-5	TRBJ2-7	CASSYSAGTRTGGYEQCF
TRBV4-2	TRBJ2-7	CAGSQADVQYF
TRBV6-2/TRBV6-3	TRBJ1-5	CVSAGTGGANQPQHF
TRBV4-1	TRBJ2-1	CASGQVDRNNEQFF
TRBV6-6	TRBJ1-4	CASSRTDGREKLFF
TRBV5-4	TRBJ1-4	CASSFLGVEKLFF
TRBV4-1	TRBJ2-5	CASSRTSVEGETQYF
TRBV20-1	TRBJ2-1	CSAPRRLVGGNNERFF
TRBV6-2/TRBV6-3	TRBJ1-5	CASKHQTEPQHF
TRBV6-1	TRBJ2-7	CASTQFYEQYF
TRBV6-6	TRBJ2-7	CASRNGGIAYEQYF
TRBV6-6	TRBJ1-4	CASGRQGREKLFF
TRBV5-5	TRBJ1-5	CASSKGPAGSTGSVQPQHF
TRBV20-1	TRBJ1-2	CSASRGGSNYGYTF
TRBV11-2	TRBJ2-5	CASSTSLGKTQYF
TRBV20-1	TRBJ1-4	CSVEDRALEKLFF